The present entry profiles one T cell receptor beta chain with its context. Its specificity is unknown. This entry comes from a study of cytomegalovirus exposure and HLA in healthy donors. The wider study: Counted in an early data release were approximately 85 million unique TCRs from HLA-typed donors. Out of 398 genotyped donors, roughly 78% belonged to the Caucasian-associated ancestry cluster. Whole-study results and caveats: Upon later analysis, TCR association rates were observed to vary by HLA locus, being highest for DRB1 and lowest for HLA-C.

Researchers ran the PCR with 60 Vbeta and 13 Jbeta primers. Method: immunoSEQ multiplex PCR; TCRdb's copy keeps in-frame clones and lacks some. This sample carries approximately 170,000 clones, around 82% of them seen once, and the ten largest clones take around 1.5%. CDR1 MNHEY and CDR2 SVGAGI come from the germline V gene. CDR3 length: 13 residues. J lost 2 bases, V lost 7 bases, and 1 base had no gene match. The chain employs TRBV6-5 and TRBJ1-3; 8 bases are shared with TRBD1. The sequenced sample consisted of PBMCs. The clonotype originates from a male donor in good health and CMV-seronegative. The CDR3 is CASTDRAGNTIYF. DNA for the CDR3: TGTGCCAGCACGGACAGGGCTGGAAACACCATATATTTT.